The sample holds one count of the clone carrying this TCR beta chain. What it binds is unknown. The length of the CDR3 is 13 residues. Germline V gene sequence: CDR1 SGHDN, CDR2 FVKESK. With 5 bases removed from V and 2 bases from J, the gap between germline ends came to 10 bases. PCR primers comprised 60 Vbeta and 13 Jbeta primers. Generated by immunoSEQ multiplex PCR, the TCRdb table keeps only in-frame clones and is missing some. The table lists under 250,000 clones, 82% of them singletons. This record belongs to a study of cytomegalovirus exposure and HLA in healthy donors. Study-level results: Later analysis suggested links between common viral pathogens and several top significant clusters. With later analysis, a missense DCLRE1C variant became linked to TCR beta V- and J-gene trimming. A later analysis found that most CMV-associated TCR beta chains appeared HLA-restricted. A later look showed TCR association rates differing by HLA locus, highest for DRB1 and lowest for HLA-C.

This sequence joins TRBV14 and TRBJ2-7; maybe TRBD2 (6 bases). The source is a man aged 40-49 years in good health and CMV-seropositive. Sequenced material: PBMCs. CDR3 DNA: TGTGCCAGCAGCAAGGTAGCGGCCTACGAGCAGTACTTC. Amino acid sequence: CASSKVAAYEQYF.